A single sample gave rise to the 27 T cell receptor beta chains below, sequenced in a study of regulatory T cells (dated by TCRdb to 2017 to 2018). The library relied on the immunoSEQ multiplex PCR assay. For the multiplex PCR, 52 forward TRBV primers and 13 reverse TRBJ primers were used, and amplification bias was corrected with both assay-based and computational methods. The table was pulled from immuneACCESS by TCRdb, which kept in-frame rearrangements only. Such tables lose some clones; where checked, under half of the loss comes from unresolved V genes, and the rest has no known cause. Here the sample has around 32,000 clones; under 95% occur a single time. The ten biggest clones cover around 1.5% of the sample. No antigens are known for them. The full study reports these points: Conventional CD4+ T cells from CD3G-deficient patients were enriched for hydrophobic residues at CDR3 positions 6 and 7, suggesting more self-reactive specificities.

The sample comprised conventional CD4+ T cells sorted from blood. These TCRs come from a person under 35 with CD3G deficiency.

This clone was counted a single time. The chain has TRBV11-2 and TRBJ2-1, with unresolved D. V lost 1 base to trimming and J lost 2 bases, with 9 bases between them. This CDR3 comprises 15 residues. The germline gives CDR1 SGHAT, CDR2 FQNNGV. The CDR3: CASSLGYTPYNEQFF. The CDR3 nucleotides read TGTGCCAGCAGCTTAGGGTATACCCCCTACAATGAGCAGTTCTTC. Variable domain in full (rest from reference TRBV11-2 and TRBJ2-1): EAGVAQSPRYKIIEKRQSVAFWCNPISGHATLYWYQQILGQGPKLLIQFQNNGVVDDSQLPKDRFSAERLKGVDSTLKIQPAKLEDSAVYLCASSLGYTPYNEQFFGPGTRLTVL.

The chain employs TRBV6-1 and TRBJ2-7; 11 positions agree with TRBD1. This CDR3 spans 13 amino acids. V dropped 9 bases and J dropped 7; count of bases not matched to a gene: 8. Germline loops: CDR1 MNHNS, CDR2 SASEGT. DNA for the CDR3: TGTGCCAGTGCGGGACAGGGGGTTGGAGAGCAGTACTTC. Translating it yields CASAGQGVGEQYF.

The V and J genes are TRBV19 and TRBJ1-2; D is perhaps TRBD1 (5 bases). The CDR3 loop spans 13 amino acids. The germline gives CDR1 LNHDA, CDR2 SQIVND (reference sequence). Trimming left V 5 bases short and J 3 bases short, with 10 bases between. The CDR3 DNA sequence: TGTGCCAGTAGTTTTGGGGCAGACTATGGCTACACCTTC. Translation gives CASSFGADYGYTF.

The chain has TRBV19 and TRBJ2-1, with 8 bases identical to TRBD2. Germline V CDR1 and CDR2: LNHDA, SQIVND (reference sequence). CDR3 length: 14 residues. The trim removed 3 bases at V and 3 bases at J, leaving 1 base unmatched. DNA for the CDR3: TGTGCCAGTAGTATCGGGGGGGTCTACAATGAGCAGTTCTTC. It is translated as CASSIGGVYNEQFF.

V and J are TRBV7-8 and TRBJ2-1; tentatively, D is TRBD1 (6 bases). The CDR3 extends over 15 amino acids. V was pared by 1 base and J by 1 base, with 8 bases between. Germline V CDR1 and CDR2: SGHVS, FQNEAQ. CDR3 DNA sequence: TGTGCCAGCAGCTTAGAAACAGGGTCCTACAATGAGCAGTTCTTC. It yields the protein CASSLETGSYNEQFF.

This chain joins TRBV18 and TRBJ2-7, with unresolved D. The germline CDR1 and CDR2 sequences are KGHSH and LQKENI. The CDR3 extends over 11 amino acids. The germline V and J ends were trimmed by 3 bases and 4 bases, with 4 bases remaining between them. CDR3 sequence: CASSPKYEQYF. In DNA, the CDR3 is TGTGCCAGCTCACCTAAATACGAGCAGTACTTC.

The CDR3 DNA follows: TGCGCCAGCAGCCAAGGGGGAGGGAGTGAAGCTTTCTTT. Translated: CASSQGGGSEAFF. The chain is built from TRBV5-1 and TRBJ1-1, with a weak D call TRBD1 (6 bases). The V gene lost 4 bases and the J gene lost 7 bases, with 14 bases spanning the gap. Germline-derived CDR1 and CDR2 are SGHRS and YFSETQ. The CDR3 is 13 amino acids. Based on the CDR3 plus reference TRBV5-1 and TRBJ1-1, the full variable domain is KAGVTQTPRYLIKTRGQQVTLSCSPISGHRSVSWYQQTPGQGLQFLFEYFSETQRNKGNFPGRFSGRQFSNSRSEMNVSTLELGDSALYLCASSQGGGSEAFFGQGTRLTVV.

The DNA of the CDR3 is TGTGCCAGCAGCCAAGTAGCAGCGGGGGGGCGCGAGCAGTACTTC. The encoded protein is CASSQVAAGGREQYF. The chain uses TRBV14 and TRBJ2-7, with 10 bases identical to TRBD2. CDR3 length equals 15 residues. With V trimmed by 1 base and J by 6 bases, 6 bases remained unmatched. CDR1 is SGHDN, CDR2 FVKESK, per germline. The complete variable domain, with remaining parts taken from reference TRBV14 and TRBJ2-7, reads EAGVTQFPSHSVIEKGQTVTLRCDPISGHDNLYWYRRVMGKEIKFLLHFVKESKQDESGMPNNRFLAERTGGTYSTLKVQPAELEDSGVYFCASSQVAAGGREQYFGPGTRLTVT.

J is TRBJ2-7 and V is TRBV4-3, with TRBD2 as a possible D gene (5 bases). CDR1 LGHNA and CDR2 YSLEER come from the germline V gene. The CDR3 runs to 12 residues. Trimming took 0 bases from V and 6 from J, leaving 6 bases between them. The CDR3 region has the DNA TGCGCCAGCAGCCAAGAGGGAGCCGAGCAGTACTTC. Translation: CASSQEGAEQYF.

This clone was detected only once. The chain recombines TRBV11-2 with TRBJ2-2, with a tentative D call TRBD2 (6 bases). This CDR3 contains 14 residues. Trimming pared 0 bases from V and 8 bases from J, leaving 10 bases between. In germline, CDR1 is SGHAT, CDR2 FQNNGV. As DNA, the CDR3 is TGTGCCAGCAGCTTAGAGTCCCGGGGGGGGGAGCTGTTTTTT. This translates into CASSLESRGGELFF.

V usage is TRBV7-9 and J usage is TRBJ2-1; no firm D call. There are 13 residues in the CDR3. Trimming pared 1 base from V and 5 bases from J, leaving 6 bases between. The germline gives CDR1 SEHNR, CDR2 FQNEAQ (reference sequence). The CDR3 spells CASSLEYDNEQFF. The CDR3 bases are TGTGCCAGCAGCTTAGAATATGACAATGAGCAGTTCTTC.

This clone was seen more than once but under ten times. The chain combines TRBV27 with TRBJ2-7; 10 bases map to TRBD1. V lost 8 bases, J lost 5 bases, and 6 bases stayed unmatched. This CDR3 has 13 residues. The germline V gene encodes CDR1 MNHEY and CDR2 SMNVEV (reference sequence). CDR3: CASARDRGHEQYF. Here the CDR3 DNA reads TGTGCCAGCGCCCGGGACAGGGGCCACGAGCAGTACTTC.

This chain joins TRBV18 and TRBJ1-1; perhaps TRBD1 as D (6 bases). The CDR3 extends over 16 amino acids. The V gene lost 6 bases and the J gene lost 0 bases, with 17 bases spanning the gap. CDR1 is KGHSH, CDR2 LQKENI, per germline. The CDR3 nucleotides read TGTGCCAGCTCCCAGAGCGGGACACTTATGAACACTGAAGCTTTCTTT. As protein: CASSQSGTLMNTEAFF. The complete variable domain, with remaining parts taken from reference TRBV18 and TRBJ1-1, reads NAGVMQNPRHLVRRRGQEARLRCSPMKGHSHVYWYRQLPEEGLKFMVYLQKENIIDESGMPKERFSAEFPKEGPSILRIQQVVRGDSAAYFCASSQSGTLMNTEAFFGQGTRLTVV.

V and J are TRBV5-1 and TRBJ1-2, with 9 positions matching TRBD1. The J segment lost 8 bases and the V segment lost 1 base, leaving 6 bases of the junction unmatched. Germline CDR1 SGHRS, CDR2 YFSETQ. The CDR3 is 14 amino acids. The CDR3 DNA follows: TGCGCCAGCAGCTTGTTACAGGGGGCTTGGGGCTACACCTTC. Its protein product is CASSLLQGAWGYTF.

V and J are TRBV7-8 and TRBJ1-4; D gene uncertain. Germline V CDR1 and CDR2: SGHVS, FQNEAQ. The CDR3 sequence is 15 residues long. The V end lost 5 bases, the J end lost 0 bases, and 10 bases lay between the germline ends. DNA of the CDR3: TGTGCCAGCAGCCTTGACGGATCAACTAATGAAAAACTGTTTTTT. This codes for CASSLDGSTNEKLFF.

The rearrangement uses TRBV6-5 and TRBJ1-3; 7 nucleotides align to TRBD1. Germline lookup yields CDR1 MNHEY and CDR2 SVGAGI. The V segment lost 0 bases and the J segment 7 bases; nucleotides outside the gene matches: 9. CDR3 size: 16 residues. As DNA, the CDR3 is TGTGCCAGCAGTTACTCTTGGACAGGCAGGGGGAACACCATATATTTT. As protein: CASSYSWTGRGNTIYF.

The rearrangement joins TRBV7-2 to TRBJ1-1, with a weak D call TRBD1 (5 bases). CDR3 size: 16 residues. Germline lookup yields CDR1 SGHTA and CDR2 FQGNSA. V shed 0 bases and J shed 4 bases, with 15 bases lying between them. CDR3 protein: CASSLALGDGGTEAFF. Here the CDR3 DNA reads TGTGCCAGCAGCTTAGCGCTTGGGGATGGGGGCACTGAAGCTTTCTTT. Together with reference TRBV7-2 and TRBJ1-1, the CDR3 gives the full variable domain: GAGVSQSPSNKVTEKGKDVELRCDPISGHTALYWYRQSLGQGLEFLIYFQGNSAPDKSGLPSDRFSAERTGGSVSTLTIQRTQQEDSAVYLCASSLALGDGGTEAFFGQGTRLTVV.

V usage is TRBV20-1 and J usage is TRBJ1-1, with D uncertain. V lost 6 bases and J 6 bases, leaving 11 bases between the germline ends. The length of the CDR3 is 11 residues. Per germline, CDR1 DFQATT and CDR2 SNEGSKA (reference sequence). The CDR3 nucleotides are TGCAGTGCCGTACACGGGGCTGAAGCTTTCTTT. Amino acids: CSAVHGAEAFF.

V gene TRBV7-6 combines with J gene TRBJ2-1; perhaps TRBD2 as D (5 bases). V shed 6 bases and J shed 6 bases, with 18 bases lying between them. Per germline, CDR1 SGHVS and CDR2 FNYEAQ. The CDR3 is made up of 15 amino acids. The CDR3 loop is CASSLRANSGNEQFF. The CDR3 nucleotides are TGTGCCAGCAGTTTGCGGGCGAACAGTGGCAATGAGCAGTTCTTC.

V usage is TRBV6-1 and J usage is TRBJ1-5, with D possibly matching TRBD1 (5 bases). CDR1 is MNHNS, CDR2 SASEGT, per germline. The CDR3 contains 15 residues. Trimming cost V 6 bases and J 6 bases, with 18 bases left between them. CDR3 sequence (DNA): TGTGCCAGCAGGGCCGGGACGGCGTCGGGTCAGCCCCAGCATTTT. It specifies CASRAGTASGQPQHF.

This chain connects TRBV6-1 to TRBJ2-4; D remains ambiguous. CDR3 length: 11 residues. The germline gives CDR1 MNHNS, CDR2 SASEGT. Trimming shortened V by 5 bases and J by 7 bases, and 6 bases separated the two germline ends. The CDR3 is CASSQENIQYF. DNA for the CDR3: TGTGCCAGCAGTCAGGAGAACATTCAGTACTTC.

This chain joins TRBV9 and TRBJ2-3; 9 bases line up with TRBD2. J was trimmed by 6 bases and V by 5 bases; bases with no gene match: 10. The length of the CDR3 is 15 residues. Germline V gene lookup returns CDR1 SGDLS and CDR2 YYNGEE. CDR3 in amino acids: CASSAAGGSWDTQYF. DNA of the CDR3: TGTGCCAGCAGTGCTGCGGGGGGGAGTTGGGATACGCAGTATTTT. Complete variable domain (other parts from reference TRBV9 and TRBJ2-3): DSGVTQTPKHLITATGQRVTLRCSPRSGDLSVYWYQQSLDQGLQFLIQYYNGEERAKGNILERFSAQQFPDLHSELNLSSLELGDSALYFCASSAAGGSWDTQYFGPGTRLTVL.

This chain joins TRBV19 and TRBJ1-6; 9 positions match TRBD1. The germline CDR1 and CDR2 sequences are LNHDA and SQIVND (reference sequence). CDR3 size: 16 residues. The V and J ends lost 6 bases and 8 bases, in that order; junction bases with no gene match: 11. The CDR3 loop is CASRRFSGTGYSPLHF. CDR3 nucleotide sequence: TGTGCCAGTAGGCGATTCTCCGGGACAGGGTATTCACCCCTCCACTTT.

The CDR3 region is CASSLMPGGANSPLHF. The CDR3 nucleotides are TGTGCCAGCAGCTTAATGCCAGGGGGCGCGAATTCACCCCTCCACTTT. The chain joins TRBV7-6 to TRBJ1-6; TRBD1 agrees at 8 bases. The CDR3 totals 16 residues. Germline-derived CDR1 and CDR2 are SGHVS and FNYEAQ. Trimming cost V 2 bases and J 7 bases; bases outside gene matches: 7.

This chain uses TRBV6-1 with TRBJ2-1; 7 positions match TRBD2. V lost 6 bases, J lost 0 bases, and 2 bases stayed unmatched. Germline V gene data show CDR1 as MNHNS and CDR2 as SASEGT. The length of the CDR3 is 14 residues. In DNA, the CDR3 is TGTGCCAGCAGCAGGACTAGCTCCTACAATGAGCAGTTCTTC. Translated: CASSRTSSYNEQFF.

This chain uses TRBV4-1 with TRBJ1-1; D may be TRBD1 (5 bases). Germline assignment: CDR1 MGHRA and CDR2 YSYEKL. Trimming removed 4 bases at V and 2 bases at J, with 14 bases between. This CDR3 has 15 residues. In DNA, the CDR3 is TGCGCCAGCAGCCGAGGGGTCAGCACCAACACTGAAGCTTTCTTT. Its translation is CASSRGVSTNTEAFF.

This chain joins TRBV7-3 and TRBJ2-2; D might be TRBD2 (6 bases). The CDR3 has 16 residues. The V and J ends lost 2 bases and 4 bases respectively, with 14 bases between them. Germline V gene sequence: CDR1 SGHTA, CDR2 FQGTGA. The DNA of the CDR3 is TGTGCCAGCAGCTTATGGCAGGAGGGAATCACCGGGGAGCTGTTTTTT. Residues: CASSLWQEGITGELFF.